This is a list of T cell receptor beta chains from one sample in a study of beta chain features in type 1 diabetes. Using immunoSEQ multiplex PCR, the repertoire was profiled, and TCRdb retains in-frame clones only, with some absent. This table has a few hundred thousand clones, 27% appearing once. The sequencing sample was made of central memory CD4+ T cells from blood. The receptors were gathered from a man aged 25-45 years in good health. Both conserved end residues are part of each CDR3. D genes are given only for firm matches. Only some rows state a clone size, as once, few, many or a class for expanded clones.

D | J | size | V | DNA | CDR3
- | TRBJ1-2 | few | TRBV7-8 | TGTGCCAGCAGCTTAGGAGCAGCGGATGGCTACACCTTC | CASSLGAADGYTF
- | TRBJ2-7 | few | TRBV30 | TGTGCCGGCACGCGTGGGATGAGCCTCTCCTACGAGCAGTACTTC | CAGTRGMSLSYEQYF
- | TRBJ2-6 | few | TRBV7-6 | TGTGCCAGCAGCTTAGGGAACTCTGGGGCCAACGTCCTGACTTTC | CASSLGNSGANVLTF
- | TRBJ2-7 | many | TRBV30 | TGTGCCTGGAGTCCGGACAGCTACGAGCAGTACTTC | CAWSPDSYEQYF
- | TRBJ1-2 | - | TRBV29-1 | TGCAGCGTCGATACCGGGACACAGAAGGGCTACACCTTC | CSVDTGTQKGYTF
TRBD1 | TRBJ2-6 | once | TRBV5-1 | TGCGCCAGCAGCTTGGCCGGACAGGGCAACTCTGGGGCCAACGTCCTGACTTTC | CASSLAGQGNSGANVLTF
- | TRBJ2-2 | few | TRBV10-1 | TGCGCCAGCAGTGACTCAATGTTCGGGGAGCTGTTTTTT | CASSDSMFGELFF
TRBD1 | TRBJ2-3 | - | TRBV5-1 | TGCGCCAGCAGCACGGGACAGGGGAACACAGATACGCAGTATTTT | CASSTGQGNTDTQYF
TRBD2 | TRBJ2-1 | few | TRBV4-3 | TGCGCCAGCAGCCAAGAGACACTAGCGCGTGATAATGAGCAGTTCTTC | CASSQETLARDNEQFF
- | TRBJ1-6 | - | TRBV30 | TGTGCCTGGAGACCTACCTCCTATAATTCACCCCTCCACTTT | CAWRPTSYNSPLHF
- | TRBJ1-5 | - | TRBV7-9 | TGTGCCAGCAGCTTAGGGGGAAGAAATCAGCCCCAGCATTTT | CASSLGGRNQPQHF
- | TRBJ2-6 | - | TRBV28 | TGTGCCAGCATCGAGGGGCAGAGGCTCGGTGGGGCCAACGTCCTGACTTTC | CASIEGQRLGGANVLTF
- | TRBJ2-3 | - | TRBV19 | TGTGCCAGTAGTATGGAGCCCCAGGTTTTCGGTACGCAGTATTTT | CASSMEPQVFGTQYF
- | TRBJ2-3 | - | TRBV2 | TGTGCCAGCAGTGGGCAGGGCCGCACAGATACGCAGTATTTT | CASSGQGRTDTQYF
- | TRBJ1-2 | - | TRBV9 | TGTGCCAGCAGCCCAGCCAGGGAATCTTATGGCTACACCTTC | CASSPARESYGYTF
TRBD2 | TRBJ2-1 | - | TRBV7-9 | TGTGCCAGCATCAAAGTGGGTAGCGGGACCTCCTACAATGAGCAGTTCTTC | CASIKVGSGTSYNEQFF
TRBD1 | TRBJ2-7 | - | TRBV5-6 | TGTGCCAGCAGCTACTACAGGGGAGCCTACGAGCAGTACTTC | CASSYYRGAYEQYF
- | TRBJ2-7 | - | TRBV7-2 | TGTGCCAGCAGCTTAGCCGGGACCTACGAGCAGTACTTC | CASSLAGTYEQYF
- | TRBJ2-2 | - | TRBV7-2 | TGTGCCAGCAGCTTAGTAGTGAACACCGGGGAGCTGTTTTTT | CASSLVVNTGELFF
- | TRBJ2-3 | - | TRBV29-1 | TGCAGCGTTGAATCGGGACTTCTTAGCCCAGATACGCAGTATTTT | CSVESGLLSPDTQYF
- | TRBJ2-3 | few | TRBV7-2 | TGTGCCAGCAGCTTAGACAGATACACAGATACGCAGTATTTT | CASSLDRYTDTQYF
- | TRBJ2-3 | few | TRBV27 | TGTGCCAGCAGTTTATTTGCCGGAAGCACAGATACGCAGTATTTT | CASSLFAGSTDTQYF
- | TRBJ2-7 | - | TRBV28 | TGTGCCAGCAGTTTACCCCTGACAGGTTCCTACGAGCAGTACTTC | CASSLPLTGSYEQYF
- | TRBJ1-1 | - | TRBV7-9 | TGTGCCAGCAGCTCCGAGACAGGCGAAGCTTTCTTT | CASSSETGEAFF
TRBD2 | TRBJ2-3 | few | TRBV7-2 | TGTGCCAGCAGCCCCACTAGCGGGAGCGGGGCAGATACGCAGTATTTT | CASSPTSGSGADTQYF
TRBD2 | TRBJ2-5 | - | TRBV28 | TGTGCCAGCAGTACCCCGACTAGCGGCCCTTACTTC | CASSTPTSGPYF
TRBD2 | TRBJ2-7 | - | TRBV27 | TGTGCCAGCAGTCCGGGGACTAGCGGGAGGTACGAGCAGTACTTC | CASSPGTSGRYEQYF
- | TRBJ1-2 | - | TRBV7-2 | TGTGCCAGCAGCCCCGGGTTTAGTGGCTACACCTTC | CASSPGFSGYTF
- | TRBJ2-3 | - | TRBV9 | TGTGCCAGCAGCCTGCAAGATAGCACAGATACGCAGTATTTT | CASSLQDSTDTQYF
- | TRBJ2-1 | - | TRBV9 | TGTGCCAGCAGCGTAGGAGGCATTGGCAATGAGCAGTTCTTC | CASSVGGIGNEQFF
- | TRBJ2-1 | - | TRBV2 | TGTGCCAGCACGCAGGGATTACTCTACAATGAGCAGTTCTTC | CASTQGLLYNEQFF
- | TRBJ2-6 | - | TRBV2 | TGTGCCAGCAGTGTGGGGACACCGACGACCCTAGCCGTCCTGACTTTC | CASSVGTPTTLAVLTF
- | TRBJ1-1 | - | TRBV5-1 | TGCGCCAGCAGTGGAGGGGTGAACACTGAAGCTTTCTTT | CASSGGVNTEAFF
- | TRBJ1-1 | - | TRBV27 | TGTGCCAGCAGAACCCCGGGACTCATGAACACTGAAGCTTTCTTT | CASRTPGLMNTEAFF
- | TRBJ2-5 | - | TRBV7-7 | TGTGCCAGCTCGGAGGGGGGAAAGGGCCAAGAGACCCAGTACTTC | CASSEGGKGQETQYF
TRBD1 | TRBJ2-1 | few | TRBV13 | TGTGCCAGCAGCTACAGGGGCTTTTTCAATGAGCAGTTCTTC | CASSYRGFFNEQFF
TRBD1 | TRBJ1-5 | - | TRBV30 | TGTGCCTGGCCTCGGGACAGGGGGTTTCGTAGCAATCAGCCCCAGCATTTT | CAWPRDRGFRSNQPQHF
- | TRBJ1-2 | - | TRBV7-8 | TGTGCCAGCAGCTTTGCGCAGAACTATGGCTACACCTTC | CASSFAQNYGYTF
TRBD1 | TRBJ2-1 | - | TRBV11-2 | TGTGCCAGCAGCTTATCGCAGGGGGTGTACAATGAGCAGTTCTTC | CASSLSQGVYNEQFF
- | TRBJ2-3 | - | TRBV30 | TGTGCCTGGAGGGTACGGGGTGAAACGCAGTATTTT | CAWRVRGETQYF
TRBD1 | TRBJ1-1 | - | TRBV7-8 | TGTGCCAGCAGCCGGGACAGGGGTCTCGCTGAAGCTTTCTTT | CASSRDRGLAEAFF
- | TRBJ1-5 | - | TRBV18 | TGTGCCAGCTCACCACGGGCAGGGGACAATCAGCCCCAGCATTTT | CASSPRAGDNQPQHF
- | TRBJ2-5 | - | TRBV5-4 | TGTGCCAGCAGCTTGGGGCTAGTGATTCAAGAGACCCAGTACTTC | CASSLGLVIQETQYF
- | TRBJ2-3 | few | TRBV7-2 | TGTGCCAGCAGCGCCCCGGGGTCAGATACGCAGTATTTT | CASSAPGSDTQYF
- | TRBJ2-3 | few | TRBV12-5 | TGTGCTAGTGGCACTAGGGATACGCAGTATTTT | CASGTRDTQYF
- | TRBJ2-7 | many | TRBV30 | TGTGCCTGGAGCCGAGGGACACTTGGTGAGCAGTACTTC | CAWSRGTLGEQYF
- | TRBJ2-1 | few | TRBV25-1 | TGTGCCAGCAGTGAATATGGCGGCCGCCAGGAGCAGTTCTTC | CASSEYGGRQEQFF
TRBD2 | TRBJ2-2 | - | TRBV5-1 | TGCGCCAGCAGCCCTAGCGGGACCGGGGAGCTGTTTTTT | CASSPSGTGELFF
- | TRBJ2-3 | - | TRBV2 | TGTGCCAGCACACTGAGGGGCACAGATACGCAGTATTTT | CASTLRGTDTQYF
- | TRBJ2-3 | few | TRBV5-1 | TGCGCCAGCAGCTCCGACAGTGCCGGGGTTGGAGATACGCAGTATTTT | CASSSDSAGVGDTQYF
- | TRBJ2-1 | many | TRBV7-2 | TGTGCCAGCAGCTTAGTTGGAGGGCGAAATGAGCAGTTCTTC | CASSLVGGRNEQFF
TRBD1 | TRBJ2-1 | few | TRBV5-5 | TGTGCCAGCAGCTTGGAGTATGGGACAGGGGTGTGGAATGAGCAGTTCTTC | CASSLEYGTGVWNEQFF
TRBD1 | TRBJ2-2 | many | TRBV6-5 | TGTGCCAGCAGTTACTGGGACAGGGTGAACACCGGGGAGCTGTTTTTT | CASSYWDRVNTGELFF